This TCR beta chain was observed in a study of T cell responses to AZD1222 COVID-19 vaccine (dated by TCRdb to the early 2020s). Some background on the complete study: AZD1222 recipients given second doses at about 4 weeks or at about 12 weeks were pooled, since spike-specific TCR depth and breadth were not found to differ between the two schedules. A total of 240 or so trial participants underwent TCR sequencing, of whom around 210 had received two doses of AZD1222 and 26 had received two doses of the MenACWY control vaccine. Enrollment into the trials was organized by age into subgroups of 18-55, 56-69 and 70-plus years, and those subgroups contained roughly 150, 30 and 60 TCR-sequenced participants, respectively.

What the time point label conveys for this sample: baseline before first vaccination. Vaccinee samples came from UK trials COV001 and COV002, including a single-blind randomized controlled phase 2/3 trial of AZD1222 (ChAdOx1 nCoV-19) in healthy adults. Trial participant PBMC samples were collected at day 0 and day 28 after the second dose for TCRbeta chain sequencing. Points the paper makes about the study in general: Conclusions about previously exposed vaccinees are limited, since just a handful of AZD1222 recipients were seropositive for SARS-CoV-2 at baseline. Participants were mostly white British and included more females than males, and it was suggested by the authors that clonal diversity may have been underestimated. Because no day 14 peak-response samples were available, the repertoires could be characterized only after the peak T cell response. After two AZD1222 doses, spike-specific TCR breadth and depth were significantly higher than at day 0 and than in MenACWY recipients. The whole spike protein was spanned by vaccine-associated CD4 TCRs, and dominant responses were seen in regions 160-218 and 743-854. The 56-69-year group was small, and its depth increase did not reach significance, likely because of low power. Nearly half of unique spike-specific TCRs reportedly recognized epitopes outside regions mutated in the B.1.351 and B.1.1.7 variants.

The CDR3 regions of human TCRbeta chains were subjected to immunosequencing. The paper's processing steps were these. TCRs in the repertoires were compared against a reference library of SARS-CoV-2-specific TCRs that had been generated with the MIRA antigen-specificity platform. Breadth was defined as the fraction of unique TCRs that were SARS-CoV-2-associated. Depth was defined as the fraction of total T cells that were SARS-CoV-2-associated. Each spike-specific TCR was assigned to its reactive spike region and to a CD4 or CD8 class using the MIRA data. Log10-transformed breadth and depth values were compared by one-way ANOVA with Sidak's multiple comparisons tests. The table comes from immuneACCESS by way of TCRdb, which keeps in-frame sequences with V and J called. Part of the clones is missing from these tables; in studies checked, under half for an unresolved V gene and the rest for unknown reasons. The V and J calls and clone size come from that table; D and trimming were worked out from the DNA. The sample data list more than 110,000 clones, and roughly 89% of these were observed just once. The ten largest clones add up to approximately 5.4% of the sample.

Remarks on this clone: Which antigen it targets is not known. The record has no base qualities; no much larger clone is one base away.

The cysteine opens and the phenylalanine closes a CDR3 of 15 amino acids. Here the CDR3 DNA is all that survives: 45 bases in frame from base 1. The V end loses 3 bases and the J end loses 0 bases, and a stretch of 8 bases separates them. The CDR1 and CDR2 encoded by the germline V gene are MGHRA and YSYEKL. The sequencing used peripheral blood, collected on day 0 of AZD1222 vaccination. The sequence was obtained from an adult in good health. The chain links TRBV4-1 with TRBJ1-4, with TRBD1 as a weak D call on 5 bases. The DNA sequence is given as TGCGCCAGCAGCCAGATGGGGGCAACTAATGAAAAACTGTTTTTT. Its coded protein is CASSQMGATNEKLFF.